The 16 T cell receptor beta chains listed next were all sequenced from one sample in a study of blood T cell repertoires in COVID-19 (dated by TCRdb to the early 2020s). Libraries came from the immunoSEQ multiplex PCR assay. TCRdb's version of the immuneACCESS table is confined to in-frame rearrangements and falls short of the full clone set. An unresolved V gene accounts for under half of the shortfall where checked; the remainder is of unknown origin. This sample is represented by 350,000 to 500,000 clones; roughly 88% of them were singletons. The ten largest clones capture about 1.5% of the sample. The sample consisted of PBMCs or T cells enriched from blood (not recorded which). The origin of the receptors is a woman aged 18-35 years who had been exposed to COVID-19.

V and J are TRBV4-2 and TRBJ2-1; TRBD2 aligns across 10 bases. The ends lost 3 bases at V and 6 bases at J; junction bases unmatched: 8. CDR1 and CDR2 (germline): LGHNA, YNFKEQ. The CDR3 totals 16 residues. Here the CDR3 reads CASSQATGTSANEQFF. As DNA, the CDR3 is TGTGCCAGCAGCCAGGCAACCGGGACTAGCGCCAATGAGCAGTTCTTC.

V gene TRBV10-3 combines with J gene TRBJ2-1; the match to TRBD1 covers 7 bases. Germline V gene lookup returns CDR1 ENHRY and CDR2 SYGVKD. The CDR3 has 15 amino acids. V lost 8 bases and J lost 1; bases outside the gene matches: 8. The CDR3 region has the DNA TGTGCCATCCAAGCAGGGGGAAGTTCCTACAATGAGCAGTTCTTC. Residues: CAIQAGGSSYNEQFF.

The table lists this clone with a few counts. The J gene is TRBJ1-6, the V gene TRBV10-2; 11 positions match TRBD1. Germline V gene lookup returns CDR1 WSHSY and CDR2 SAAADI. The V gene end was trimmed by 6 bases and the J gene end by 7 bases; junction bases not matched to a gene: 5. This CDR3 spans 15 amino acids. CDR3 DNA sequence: TGCGCCAGCAGGGGGACAGGGGGTACGAATTCACCCCTCCACTTT. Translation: CASRGTGGTNSPLHF.

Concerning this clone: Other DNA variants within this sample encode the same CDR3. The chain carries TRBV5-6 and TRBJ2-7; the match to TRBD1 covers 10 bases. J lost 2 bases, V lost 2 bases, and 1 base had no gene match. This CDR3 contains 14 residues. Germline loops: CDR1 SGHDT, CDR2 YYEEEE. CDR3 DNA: TGTGCCAGCAGCTTAGGACAGGGGGCCTACGAGCAGTACTTC. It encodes CASSLGQGAYEQYF.

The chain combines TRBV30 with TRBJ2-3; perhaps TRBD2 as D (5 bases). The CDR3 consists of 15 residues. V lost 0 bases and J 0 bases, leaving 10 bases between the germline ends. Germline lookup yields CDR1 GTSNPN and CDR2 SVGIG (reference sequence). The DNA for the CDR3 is TGTGCCTGGAGTGTACGCAGGACTAGCACAGATACGCAGTATTTT. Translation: CAWSVRRTSTDTQYF.

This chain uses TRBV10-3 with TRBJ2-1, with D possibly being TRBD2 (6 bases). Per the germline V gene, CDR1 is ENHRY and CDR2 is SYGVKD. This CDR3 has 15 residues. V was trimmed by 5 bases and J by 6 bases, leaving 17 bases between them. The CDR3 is CAISPGDFQVNEQFF. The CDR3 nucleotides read TGTGCCATCAGTCCCGGGGACTTTCAGGTCAATGAGCAGTTCTTC.

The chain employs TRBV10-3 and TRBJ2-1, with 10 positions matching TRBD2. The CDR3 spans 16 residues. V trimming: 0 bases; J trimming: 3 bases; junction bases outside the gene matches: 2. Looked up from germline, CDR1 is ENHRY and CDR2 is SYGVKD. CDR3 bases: TGTGCCATCAGTGAGTCGATAGCGGGGGGCTACAATGAGCAGTTCTTC. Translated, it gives CAISESIAGGYNEQFF.

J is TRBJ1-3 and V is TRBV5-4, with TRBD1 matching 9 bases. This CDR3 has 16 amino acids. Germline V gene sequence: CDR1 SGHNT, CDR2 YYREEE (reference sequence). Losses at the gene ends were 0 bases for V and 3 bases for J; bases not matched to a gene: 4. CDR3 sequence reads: CASSLDRGLGGNTIYF. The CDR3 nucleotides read TGTGCCAGCAGCTTGGACAGGGGGCTTGGTGGAAACACCATATATTTT.

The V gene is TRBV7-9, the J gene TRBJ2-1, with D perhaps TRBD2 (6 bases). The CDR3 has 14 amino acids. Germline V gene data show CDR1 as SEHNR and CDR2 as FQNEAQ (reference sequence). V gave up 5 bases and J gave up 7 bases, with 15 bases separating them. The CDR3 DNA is TGTGCCAGCAGCGATGAATCTAGCGTTAATGAGCAGTTCTTC. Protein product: CASSDESSVNEQFF.

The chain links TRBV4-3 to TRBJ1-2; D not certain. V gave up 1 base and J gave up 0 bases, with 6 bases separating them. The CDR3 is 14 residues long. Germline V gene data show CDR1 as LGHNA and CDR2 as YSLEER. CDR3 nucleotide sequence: TGCGCCAGCAGCCAAGGCGGGGCTAACTATGGCTACACCTTC. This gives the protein CASSQGGANYGYTF.

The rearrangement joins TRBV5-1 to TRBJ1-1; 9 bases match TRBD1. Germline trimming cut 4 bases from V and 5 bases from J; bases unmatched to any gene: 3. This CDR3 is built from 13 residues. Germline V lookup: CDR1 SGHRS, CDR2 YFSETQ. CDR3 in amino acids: CASSTTGGTEAFF. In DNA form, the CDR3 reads TGCGCCAGCAGCACGACAGGGGGTACTGAAGCTTTCTTT.

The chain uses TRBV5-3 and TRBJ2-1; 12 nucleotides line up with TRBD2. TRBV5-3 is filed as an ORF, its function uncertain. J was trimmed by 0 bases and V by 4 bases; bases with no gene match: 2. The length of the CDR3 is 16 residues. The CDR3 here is CARSTLAGGSYNEQFF. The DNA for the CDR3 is TGTGCCAGAAGCACACTAGCGGGGGGCTCCTACAATGAGCAGTTCTTC.

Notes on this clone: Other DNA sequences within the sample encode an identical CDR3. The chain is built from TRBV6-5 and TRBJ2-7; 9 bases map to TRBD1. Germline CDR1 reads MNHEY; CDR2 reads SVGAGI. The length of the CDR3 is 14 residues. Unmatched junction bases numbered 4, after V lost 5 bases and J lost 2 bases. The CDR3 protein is CASSPGQGTYEQYF. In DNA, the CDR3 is TGTGCCAGCAGTCCGGGACAGGGTACCTACGAGCAGTACTTC.

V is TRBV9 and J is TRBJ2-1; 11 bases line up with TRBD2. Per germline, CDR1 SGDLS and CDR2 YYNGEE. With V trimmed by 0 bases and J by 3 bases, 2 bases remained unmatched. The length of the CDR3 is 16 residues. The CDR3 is CASSVETSGNYNEQFF. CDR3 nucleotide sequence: TGTGCCAGCAGCGTAGAGACTAGCGGGAACTACAATGAGCAGTTCTTC.

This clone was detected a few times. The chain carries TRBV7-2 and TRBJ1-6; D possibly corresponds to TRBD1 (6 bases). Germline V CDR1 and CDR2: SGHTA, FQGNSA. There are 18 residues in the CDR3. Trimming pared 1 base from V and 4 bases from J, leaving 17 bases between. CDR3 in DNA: TGTGCCAGCAGCTTAGACCCGGACAGCTTCTCATATAATTCACCCCTCCACTTT. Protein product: CASSLDPDSFSYNSPLHF.

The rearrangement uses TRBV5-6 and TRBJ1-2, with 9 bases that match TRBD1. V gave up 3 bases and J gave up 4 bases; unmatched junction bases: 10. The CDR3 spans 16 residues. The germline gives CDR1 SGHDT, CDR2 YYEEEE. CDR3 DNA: TGTGCCAGCAGCTGGGGCCGGGACAGGGCTACCTATGGCTACACCTTC. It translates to CASSWGRDRATYGYTF.